These 9 T cell receptor beta chains were sequenced from one sample in a study of blood T cell repertoires in COVID-19. The assay was immunoSEQ multiplex PCR, and TCRdb's table has in-frame clones only and misses some. The sample records under 300,000 clones, just over 85% being singletons. The sample was peripheral blood. Source of these receptors: a woman aged 25 to 39 with active or convalescent COVID-19.

The rearrangement links TRBV21-1 to TRBJ1-6; the table's TRBD1 call for D was not verified on the DNA. TRBV21-1 is deemed a pseudogene. This CDR3 region has 16 residues. CDR3 protein: CASSRGTGPINSPLHF. CDR3 DNA: TGTGCCAGCAGCAGGGGGACAGGGCCCATTAATTCACCCCTCCACTTT.

The chain employs TRBV6-5 and TRBJ1-1; TRBD1 agrees at 8 bases. The V gene end was trimmed by 2 bases and the J gene end by 3 bases; junction bases not matched to a gene: 8. Germline V gene lookup returns CDR1 MNHEY and CDR2 SVGAGI. This CDR3 spans 16 amino acids. CDR3 nucleotides: TGTGCCAGCAGTTACGTGGCAGGGGGCTGGGACACTGAAGCTTTCTTT. Its protein product is CASSYVAGGWDTEAFF.

The chain couples TRBV5-1 to TRBJ1-2, with D possibly TRBD1 on 6 matching bases. CDR1 SGHRS and CDR2 YFSETQ come from the germline V gene. The CDR3 is 15 amino acids. Trimming shortened V by 3 bases and J by 0 bases, and 12 bases separated the two germline ends. CDR3 in DNA: TGCGCCAGCAGCTCTTACAGGGCCACTAACTATGGCTACACCTTC. Encoded protein: CASSSYRATNYGYTF.

CDR3 DNA: TGTGCCTGGAGTCGGGGGGGACAGGGGAATCAGCCCCAGCATTTT. The encoded protein is CAWSRGGQGNQPQHF. V usage is TRBV30 and J usage is TRBJ1-5; 10 bases are a match to TRBD1. CDR1 GTSNPN and CDR2 SVGIG come from the germline V gene (reference sequence). The CDR3 totals 15 residues. With V trimmed by 2 bases and J by 4 bases, 5 bases remained unmatched.

The chain is built from TRBV10-3 and TRBJ2-2, with unresolved D. Germline CDR1 and CDR2: ENHRY and SYGVKD. Trimming took off 0 bases at V and 1 base at J, with 3 bases between the two ends. The CDR3 covers 14 residues. CDR3 region: CAISESGNTGELFF. The CDR3 DNA follows: TGTGCCATCAGTGAGTCCGGGAACACCGGGGAGCTGTTTTTT.

The gene calls are TRBV4-3 and TRBJ1-1; no reliable D call. Trimming pared 0 bases from V and 6 bases from J, leaving 14 bases between. The CDR3 has 15 amino acids. The germline V gene encodes CDR1 LGHNA and CDR2 YSLEER. CDR3 sequence reads: CASSQEGAAGSEAFF. CDR3 in DNA: TGCGCCAGCAGCCAAGAAGGCGCGGCGGGGTCTGAAGCTTTCTTT.

The chain has TRBV29-1 and TRBJ2-7; D is perhaps TRBD1 (6 bases). The CDR3 is made up of 13 amino acids. Germline V lookup: CDR1 SQVTM, CDR2 ANQGSEA. Deletions cut 2 bases from V and 3 bases from J, with 11 bases between. This CDR3 is CSVESGQLYEQYF. Written as DNA, the CDR3 is TGCAGCGTTGAAAGTGGACAGCTCTACGAGCAGTACTTC.

This clone appeared a single time. The chain joins TRBV7-9 to TRBJ1-1; the match to TRBD1 covers 7 bases. Unmatched junction bases numbered 12, after V lost 9 bases and J lost 2 bases. Germline V gives CDR1 SEHNR, CDR2 FQNEAQ (reference sequence). The CDR3 runs to 15 residues. The CDR3 DNA reads TGTGCCAGTACGAGGGCCGAGGGGGCAAACACTGAAGCTTTCTTT. It yields the protein CASTRAEGANTEAFF.

The chain uses TRBV24-1 and TRBJ2-3, with TRBD2 matching over 9 bases. J was trimmed by 3 bases and V by 10 bases; bases with no gene match: 4. Germline loops: CDR1 KGHDR, CDR2 SFDVKD. This CDR3 spans 13 amino acids. The CDR3 nucleotides read TGTGCCACAAGTAGCGGGGGAACAGATACGCAGTATTTT. It is translated as CATSSGGTDTQYF.